These T cell receptor beta chains were read from a single sample in a study of T cells after yellow fever vaccination. MiXCR, run by TCRdb on the 5' RACE reads, gives a single entry per CDR3 protein. In the table there are about 73,000 distinct CDR3 sequences, 7.5% to 8% of which are singletons. The material sequenced was CD8+ T cells sorted from PBMCs, taken on the day of the yellow fever booster vaccination. The receptors originated from a man aged 25 to 40 who received the YFV17D yellow fever vaccine. Each CDR3 is given with its conserved first and last residue. The D gene is left open where the match is weak. Part of the rows lack a size; the others show once, few, many or a class for expanded clones.

clone_size,d_call,j_call,v_call,cdr3_nt,cdr3_aa
many,TRBD2,TRBJ2-1,TRBV6-1,TGTGCCAGCAGGGTAGCGGGCGGCAGTTACAATGAGCAGTTCTTC,CASRVAGGSYNEQFF
many,TRBD2,TRBJ2-3,TRBV30,TGTGCCTGGTTTGTATCCCCCGGCGGGAGTTTTTCCGATACGCAGTATTTT,CAWFVSPGGSFSDTQYF
few,-,TRBJ2-5,TRBV20-1,TGCAGTGCTAGAGGGGGTTTCGGGGGAGAGACCCAGTACTTC,CSARGGFGGETQYF
few,-,TRBJ1-4,TRBV7-9,TGTGCCAGCACCCGGGAGGGATATGAAAAACTGTTTTTT,CASTREGYEKLFF
few,-,TRBJ2-7,TRBV7-9,TGTGCCAGCGCCGGCACAGGGACATTGGGGGAGCAGTACTTC,CASAGTGTLGEQYF
few,TRBD2,TRBJ2-1,TRBV7-9,TGTGCCAGCTGCGGGAGATCGAGCAATGAGCAGTTCTTC,CASCGRSSNEQFF
many,-,TRBJ2-7,TRBV7-8,TGTGCCAGCAGCCCCGACGGCTACGAGCAGTACTTC,CASSPDGYEQYF
few,-,TRBJ2-7,TRBV5-1,TGCGCCAGCAGCTTCGGAATTAACTACGAGCAGTACTTC,CASSFGINYEQYF
few,-,TRBJ2-2,TRBV7-3,TGTGCCACCACCGCACGAAGCTTAAATCCCCTTGGGACCGGGGAGCTGTTTTTT,CATTARSLNPLGTGELFF
-,TRBD1,TRBJ1-1,TRBV7-9,TGTGCCAGCAGCCAAGGGACAGGACTCATGAACACTGAAGCTTTCTTT,CASSQGTGLMNTEAFF
-,-,TRBJ1-4,TRBV2,TGTGCCAGCAGTGGTTTCGGGGGGCACGATGAAAAACTGTTTTTT,CASSGFGGHDEKLFF
few,-,TRBJ2-3,TRBV6-2/TRBV6-3,TGTGCCAGCAGCCCGTTTGATCCCCGCACAGATACGCAGTATTTT,CASSPFDPRTDTQYF
few,TRBD2,TRBJ2-7,TRBV4-3,TGCGCCAGCAGCCAAGATTCAGGGGTACTAGCGGACTACGAGCAGTACTTC,CASSQDSGVLADYEQYF
few,-,TRBJ2-5,TRBV30,TGTGCCTGGAATGGATTAGCGGATCAAGAGACCCAGTACTTC,CAWNGLADQETQYF
few,-,TRBJ2-1,TRBV27,TGTGCCAGCAGTTTAGGTAATACTCATGACAATGAGCAGTTCTTC,CASSLGNTHDNEQFF
-,-,TRBJ1-2,TRBV20-1,TGCAGTGCTAGGACAATTATTACCTATGGCTACACCTTC,CSARTIITYGYTF
many,-,TRBJ2-1,TRBV5-5,TGTGCCAGCAGCTTTCAGGGGAGCTCCTACAATGAGCAGTTCTTC,CASSFQGSSYNEQFF
-,TRBD2,TRBJ2-1,TRBV5-1,TGCGCCAGCGGTACTAGCGGGACCTACAATGAGCAGTTCTTC,CASGTSGTYNEQFF
-,-,TRBJ2-7,TRBV29-1,TGCAGCGCCTACGGGACGGAAACCTACGAGCAGTACTTC,CSAYGTETYEQYF
few,-,TRBJ1-2,TRBV5-1,TGCGCCAGCAGCTCGACAGCTAACTATGGCTACACCTTC,CASSSTANYGYTF
-,-,TRBJ2-7,TRBV7-9,TGTGCCAGCAGCGGTGACAGGTCCTGGGAGCAGTACTTC,CASSGDRSWEQYF
-,TRBD2,TRBJ2-1,TRBV18,TGTGCCAGCTCACCAACCTCCCCGGGACTAGCCTACAATGAGCAGTTCTTC,CASSPTSPGLAYNEQFF
few,TRBD2,TRBJ2-7,TRBV7-8,TGTGCCAGCAGCTGGGCCCTACAAGCGGGAGGGTCCGACGAGCAGTACTTC,CASSWALQAGGSDEQYF